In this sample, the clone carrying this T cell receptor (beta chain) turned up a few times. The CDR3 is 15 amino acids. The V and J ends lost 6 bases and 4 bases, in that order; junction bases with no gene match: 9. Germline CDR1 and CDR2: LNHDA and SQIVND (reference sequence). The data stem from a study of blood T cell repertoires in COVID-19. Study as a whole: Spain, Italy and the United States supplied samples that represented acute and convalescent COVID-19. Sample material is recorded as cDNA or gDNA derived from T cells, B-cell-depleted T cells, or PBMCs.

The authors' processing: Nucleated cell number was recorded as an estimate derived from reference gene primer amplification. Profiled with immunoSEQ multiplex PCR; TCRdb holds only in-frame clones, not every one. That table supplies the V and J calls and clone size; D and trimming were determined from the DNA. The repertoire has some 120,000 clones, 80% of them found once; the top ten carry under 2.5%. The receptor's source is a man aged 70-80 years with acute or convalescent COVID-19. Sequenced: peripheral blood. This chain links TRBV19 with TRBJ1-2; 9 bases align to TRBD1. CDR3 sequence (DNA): TGTGCCAGTAGCCCAAACAGGGGGCGAGGCTATGGCTACACCTTC. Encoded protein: CASSPNRGRGYGYTF.